These T cell receptor beta chains were read from a single sample in a study. TCRdb ran MiXCR on the 5' RACE reads and lists one entry per CDR3 protein. The sample records approximately 57,000 distinct CDR3 sequences, 20% being singletons. The sample comprised tumor-infiltrating Tregs sorted from the breast tumor. These receptors all stem from a female donor with breast cancer. CDR3s include the opening cysteine and the closing phenylalanine or tryptophan. D genes are given only for firm matches. Size is omitted from some rows. Given values are once, few, many or a class for expanded clones.

clone_size: NA
v_call: TRBV19
j_call: TRBJ1-2
d_call: TRBD1
cdr3_nt: TGTGCCAGTACTACCGGGACAGGGGACGGCTACACCTTC
cdr3_aa: CASTTGTGDGYTF

clone_size: NA
v_call: TRBV2
j_call: TRBJ2-6
d_call: NA
cdr3_nt: TGTGCCAGCAGCACCGGGACCGCCCCCGTCCTGACTTTC
cdr3_aa: CASSTGTAPVLTF

clone_size: many
v_call: TRBV5-1
j_call: TRBJ2-7
d_call: NA
cdr3_nt: TGCGCCAGCAGCTTGTCATTGGCAGGGTCTGTGTACGAGCAGTACTTC
cdr3_aa: CASSLSLAGSVYEQYF

clone_size: few
v_call: TRBV28
j_call: TRBJ2-7
d_call: NA
cdr3_nt: TGTGCCAGCAGAGTTCCCGGGGGCGACGAGCAGTACTTC
cdr3_aa: CASRVPGGDEQYF

clone_size: few
v_call: TRBV11-2
j_call: TRBJ2-7
d_call: NA
cdr3_nt: TGTGCCAGCAGCCCGCTAGCGCTTAGCTCCTACGAGCAGTACTTC
cdr3_aa: CASSPLALSSYEQYF

clone_size: many
v_call: TRBV7-6
j_call: TRBJ2-2
d_call: TRBD2
cdr3_nt: TGTGCCAGCAGCCGTTCTAGCGGGAGGAACACCGGGGAGCTGTTTTTT
cdr3_aa: CASSRSSGRNTGELFF

clone_size: NA
v_call: TRBV20-1
j_call: TRBJ1-1
d_call: TRBD1
cdr3_nt: TGCAGTGCTAGAGTCCACAGGGGGGAGAACACTGAAGCTTTCTTT
cdr3_aa: CSARVHRGENTEAFF

clone_size: few
v_call: TRBV12-3/TRBV12-4
j_call: TRBJ2-7
d_call: TRBD1
cdr3_nt: TGTGCCAGCAGAAACAGGGGTCGGTACGAGCAGTACTTC
cdr3_aa: CASRNRGRYEQYF

clone_size: NA
v_call: TRBV5-1
j_call: TRBJ2-3
d_call: TRBD2
cdr3_nt: TGCGCCAGCAGCTTGGAGGGAGGGCCATGGGATACGCAGTATTTT
cdr3_aa: CASSLEGGPWDTQYF

clone_size: many
v_call: TRBV7-2
j_call: TRBJ1-2
d_call: NA
cdr3_nt: TGTGCCAGCAGCCTGCAGAGCTATGGTGGCTACACCTTC
cdr3_aa: CASSLQSYGGYTF

clone_size: few
v_call: TRBV3-1
j_call: TRBJ1-5
d_call: NA
cdr3_nt: TGTGCCAGCAGCCACGCTGTTGGGAGCAATCAGCCCCAGCATTTT
cdr3_aa: CASSHAVGSNQPQHF

clone_size: few
v_call: TRBV7-2
j_call: TRBJ2-7
d_call: TRBD1
cdr3_nt: TGTGCCAGCAGCACCCCGGGACAGGGAGGGTACGAGCAGTACTTC
cdr3_aa: CASSTPGQGGYEQYF

clone_size: NA
v_call: TRBV7-3
j_call: TRBJ2-3
d_call: NA
cdr3_nt: TGTGCCAGCAGCTCTACAGGCACAGATACGCAGTATTTT
cdr3_aa: CASSSTGTDTQYF

clone_size: many
v_call: TRBV4-1
j_call: TRBJ1-5
d_call: TRBD1
cdr3_nt: TGCGCCAGCAGCCAATACAGGGGGCAGCCCCAGCATTTT
cdr3_aa: CASSQYRGQPQHF

clone_size: many
v_call: TRBV7-9
j_call: TRBJ1-3
d_call: TRBD1
cdr3_nt: TGTGCCAGCAGCACCCGGACAGGGGGAAACACCATATATTTT
cdr3_aa: CASSTRTGGNTIYF

clone_size: many
v_call: TRBV12-3/TRBV12-4
j_call: TRBJ2-1
d_call: TRBD1
cdr3_nt: TGTGCCAGCAGTTTAGGACAGGGAAGTGACGGTGAGCAGTTCTTC
cdr3_aa: CASSLGQGSDGEQFF

clone_size: NA
v_call: TRBV7-9
j_call: TRBJ2-4
d_call: TRBD1
cdr3_nt: TGTGCCAGCTCCCGGGACAGGGGAGGGATAGGGAACATTCAGTACTTC
cdr3_aa: CASSRDRGGIGNIQYF

clone_size: few
v_call: TRBV10-3
j_call: TRBJ1-6
d_call: NA
cdr3_nt: TGTGCCATCAGTGAGGCAGGGAAATACGAATCACCCCTCCACTTT
cdr3_aa: CAISEAGKYESPLHF

clone_size: NA
v_call: TRBV4-3
j_call: TRBJ2-3
d_call: NA
cdr3_nt: TGCGCCAGCAGCCAAGGGACTGAACGATACACAGATACGCAGTATTTT
cdr3_aa: CASSQGTERYTDTQYF

clone_size: few
v_call: TRBV7-2
j_call: TRBJ2-1
d_call: NA
cdr3_nt: TGTGCCAGCAGCTTCGGGGGAGCAAACAATGAGCAGTTCTTC
cdr3_aa: CASSFGGANNEQFF

clone_size: few
v_call: TRBV19
j_call: TRBJ2-4
d_call: NA
cdr3_nt: TGTGCCAGCCTGGACAGTTTAAACATTCAGTACTTC
cdr3_aa: CASLDSLNIQYF

clone_size: few
v_call: TRBV20-1
j_call: TRBJ1-5
d_call: NA
cdr3_nt: TGCAGTGCAATCTCGGGCCGTCCCAATCAGCCCCAGCATTTT
cdr3_aa: CSAISGRPNQPQHF

clone_size: few
v_call: TRBV9
j_call: TRBJ1-5
d_call: NA
cdr3_nt: TGTGCCAGCAGCGTAGCCAGGGACACTCAGCCCCAGCATTTT
cdr3_aa: CASSVARDTQPQHF

clone_size: NA
v_call: TRBV9
j_call: TRBJ2-2
d_call: NA
cdr3_nt: TGTGCCAGCAGCCCGAGGGGGGGGCGCTTCGACACCGGGGAGCTGTTTTTT
cdr3_aa: CASSPRGGRFDTGELFF

clone_size: NA
v_call: TRBV7-9
j_call: TRBJ2-2
d_call: NA
cdr3_nt: TGTGCCAGCAGCCAAGATCTTAATAGGCCCGGGGAGCTGTTTTTT
cdr3_aa: CASSQDLNRPGELFF

clone_size: many
v_call: TRBV6-5
j_call: TRBJ1-2
d_call: NA
cdr3_nt: TGTGCCAGCAGTCCCCGGAGGGGGGGAAGTGGCTACACCTTC
cdr3_aa: CASSPRRGGSGYTF

clone_size: many
v_call: TRBV6-5
j_call: TRBJ1-5
d_call: NA
cdr3_nt: TGTGCCAGCAGTACAACCCAGGGTAGTGATCAGCCCCAGCATTTT
cdr3_aa: CASSTTQGSDQPQHF

clone_size: many
v_call: TRBV20-1
j_call: TRBJ1-1
d_call: TRBD1
cdr3_nt: TGCAGTGCCACTCAGGGGGTAACTGAAGCTTTCTTT
cdr3_aa: CSATQGVTEAFF

clone_size: many
v_call: TRBV3-1
j_call: TRBJ2-2
d_call: NA
cdr3_nt: TGTGCCAGCAGCCAAAGCGGGGAGCTGTTTTTT
cdr3_aa: CASSQSGELFF

clone_size: few
v_call: TRBV7-9
j_call: TRBJ2-1
d_call: TRBD2
cdr3_nt: TGTGCCAGCAGCTTAGACCTGACCAGCGGGAGAGTGAATGAGCAGTTCTTC
cdr3_aa: CASSLDLTSGRVNEQFF

clone_size: NA
v_call: TRBV5-1
j_call: TRBJ1-2
d_call: TRBD1
cdr3_nt: TGCGCCAGCAGTCTGAGACAGGGGGCAGGCTATGGCTACACCTTC
cdr3_aa: CASSLRQGAGYGYTF

clone_size: many
v_call: TRBV12-3/TRBV12-4
j_call: TRBJ1-1
d_call: TRBD1
cdr3_nt: TGTGCCAGCAGGGGACAGGGGTACACTGAAGCTTTCTTT
cdr3_aa: CASRGQGYTEAFF

clone_size: many
v_call: TRBV6-1
j_call: TRBJ1-5
d_call: TRBD1
cdr3_nt: TGTGCCAGCAGAATAACAGGGGGCGAGGGTCAGCCCCAGCATTTT
cdr3_aa: CASRITGGEGQPQHF

clone_size: NA
v_call: TRBV4-2
j_call: TRBJ2-7
d_call: NA
cdr3_nt: TGTGCCAGCAGCCAAGTCAGCTCGGCACTACGCCACTACGAGCAGTACTTC
cdr3_aa: CASSQVSSALRHYEQYF

clone_size: NA
v_call: TRBV3-1
j_call: TRBJ1-1
d_call: TRBD1
cdr3_nt: TGTGCCAGCAGCCAAGGGACGGACAGGGGTACTGAAGCTTTCTTT
cdr3_aa: CASSQGTDRGTEAFF

clone_size: few
v_call: TRBV6-1
j_call: TRBJ1-6
d_call: NA
cdr3_nt: TGTGCCAGCAGTTACTCCGGGGGGGGCGAGAATTCACCCCTCCACTTT
cdr3_aa: CASSYSGGGENSPLHF

clone_size: many
v_call: TRBV4-1
j_call: TRBJ1-2
d_call: NA
cdr3_nt: TGCGCCAGCAGCCAGCAAGTAGCTAACTATGGCTACACCTTC
cdr3_aa: CASSQQVANYGYTF

clone_size: NA
v_call: TRBV11-2
j_call: TRBJ2-2
d_call: TRBD2
cdr3_nt: TGTGCCAGCAGCCGTAGCGGGAGTGGCGGGGAGCTGTTTTTT
cdr3_aa: CASSRSGSGGELFF

clone_size: NA
v_call: TRBV15
j_call: TRBJ2-1
d_call: TRBD2
cdr3_nt: TGTGCCACTCGGACTAGATTGGACTACAATGAGCAGTTCTTC
cdr3_aa: CATRTRLDYNEQFF

clone_size: NA
v_call: TRBV12-3/TRBV12-4
j_call: TRBJ2-3
d_call: TRBD2
cdr3_nt: TGTGCCAGCAGTTTCGGTACTAGCGGGACAGATACGCAGTATTTT
cdr3_aa: CASSFGTSGTDTQYF

clone_size: few
v_call: TRBV28
j_call: TRBJ1-2
d_call: NA
cdr3_nt: TGTGCCAGCTACCTCCAGGGAGGCTACACCTTC
cdr3_aa: CASYLQGGYTF

clone_size: many
v_call: TRBV29-1
j_call: TRBJ1-1
d_call: NA
cdr3_nt: TGCAGTGGGAAACGGGGGGCAGACACTGAAGCTTTCTTT
cdr3_aa: CSGKRGADTEAFF

clone_size: few
v_call: TRBV7-8
j_call: TRBJ2-7
d_call: NA
cdr3_nt: TGTGCCAGCAGCTTAGTTAATGGTTACGAGCAGTACTTC
cdr3_aa: CASSLVNGYEQYF

clone_size: few
v_call: TRBV6-6
j_call: TRBJ1-1
d_call: TRBD1
cdr3_nt: TGTGCCAGCAGTTACACTCCAGGGGGCTCGAACACTGAAGCTTTCTTT
cdr3_aa: CASSYTPGGSNTEAFF

clone_size: NA
v_call: TRBV7-9
j_call: TRBJ1-4
d_call: NA
cdr3_nt: TGTGCCAGCAGCCCGATCGGACGGAATGAAAAACTGTTTTTT
cdr3_aa: CASSPIGRNEKLFF

clone_size: many
v_call: TRBV7-9
j_call: TRBJ1-1
d_call: NA
cdr3_nt: TGTGCCAGCAGCATTGGAGAACGGACTGAAGCTTTCTTT
cdr3_aa: CASSIGERTEAFF

clone_size: few
v_call: TRBV9
j_call: TRBJ2-7
d_call: NA
cdr3_nt: TGTGCCAGCAGCCCTCTTGACACCTTCCCCTACGAGCAGTACTTC
cdr3_aa: CASSPLDTFPYEQYF

clone_size: NA
v_call: TRBV28
j_call: TRBJ2-7
d_call: NA
cdr3_nt: TGTGCCAGCAATTACGGTGGTTCCTACGAGCAGTACTTC
cdr3_aa: CASNYGGSYEQYF

clone_size: few
v_call: TRBV5-1
j_call: TRBJ2-7
d_call: NA
cdr3_nt: TGCGCCAGCAGGACGGGAGTGGAAAACGAGCAGTACTTC
cdr3_aa: CASRTGVENEQYF

clone_size: few
v_call: TRBV7-6
j_call: TRBJ2-5
d_call: NA
cdr3_nt: TGTGCCAGCAGCTTAGAACGGGGCCAAGAGACCCAGTACTTC
cdr3_aa: CASSLERGQETQYF

clone_size: many
v_call: TRBV4-2
j_call: TRBJ2-3
d_call: TRBD2
cdr3_nt: TGTGCCAGCAGCCAAGCCGCAGCGGGAGGGAGCACAGATACGCAGTATTTT
cdr3_aa: CASSQAAAGGSTDTQYF

clone_size: NA
v_call: TRBV20-1
j_call: TRBJ2-7
d_call: TRBD2
cdr3_nt: TGCAGTGCTATGACTAGCGGGAACACGAACTACGAGCAGTACTTC
cdr3_aa: CSAMTSGNTNYEQYF

clone_size: few
v_call: TRBV6-1
j_call: TRBJ2-5
d_call: NA
cdr3_nt: TGTGCCAGCAGCTGGGCAGGGTGGGAGACCCAGTACTTC
cdr3_aa: CASSWAGWETQYF

clone_size: NA
v_call: TRBV5-4
j_call: TRBJ2-7
d_call: NA
cdr3_nt: TGTGCCAGCAGCCTGTTGTTTGGACGGACCTACGAGCAGTACTTC
cdr3_aa: CASSLLFGRTYEQYF

clone_size: medium-sized
v_call: TRBV6-6
j_call: TRBJ1-5
d_call: NA
cdr3_nt: TGTGCCAGCAGTTATGGAGGGTTTCAGCCCCAGCATTTT
cdr3_aa: CASSYGGFQPQHF

clone_size: NA
v_call: TRBV28
j_call: TRBJ1-6
d_call: TRBD1
cdr3_nt: TGTGCCAGCAGTGACTCAGGGGGGATTAATTCACCCCTCCACTTT
cdr3_aa: CASSDSGGINSPLHF

clone_size: many
v_call: TRBV7-2
j_call: TRBJ2-1
d_call: NA
cdr3_nt: TGTGCCAGCAACGCTAAAGGGGGAGTTTCCTACAATGAGCAGTTCTTC
cdr3_aa: CASNAKGGVSYNEQFF

clone_size: many
v_call: TRBV6-6
j_call: TRBJ2-2
d_call: TRBD1
cdr3_nt: TGTGCCAGCAGTAGGGACAGGGGATACACCGGGGAGCTGTTTTTT
cdr3_aa: CASSRDRGYTGELFF

clone_size: NA
v_call: TRBV12-3/TRBV12-4
j_call: TRBJ1-5
d_call: TRBD1
cdr3_nt: TGTGCCAGCAGTTTAAGGGGGCAGCAGCCCCAGCATTTT
cdr3_aa: CASSLRGQQPQHF